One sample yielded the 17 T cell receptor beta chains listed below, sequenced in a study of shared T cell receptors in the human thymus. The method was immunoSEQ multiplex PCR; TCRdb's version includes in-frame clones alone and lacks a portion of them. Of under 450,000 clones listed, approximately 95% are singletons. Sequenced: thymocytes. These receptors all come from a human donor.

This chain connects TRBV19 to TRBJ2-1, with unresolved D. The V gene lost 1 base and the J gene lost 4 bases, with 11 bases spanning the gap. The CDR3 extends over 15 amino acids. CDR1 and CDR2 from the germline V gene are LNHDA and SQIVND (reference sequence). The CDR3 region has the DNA TGTGCCAGTAGTATAGTCGGCAGCAGGTACAATGAGCAGTTCTTC. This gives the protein CASSIVGSRYNEQFF.

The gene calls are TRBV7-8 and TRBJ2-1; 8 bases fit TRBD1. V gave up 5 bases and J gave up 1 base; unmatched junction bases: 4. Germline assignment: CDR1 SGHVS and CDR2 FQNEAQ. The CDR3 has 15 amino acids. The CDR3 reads CASSGRQGSYNEQFF. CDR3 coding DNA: TGTGCCAGCAGCGGGAGACAGGGGTCCTACAATGAGCAGTTCTTC.

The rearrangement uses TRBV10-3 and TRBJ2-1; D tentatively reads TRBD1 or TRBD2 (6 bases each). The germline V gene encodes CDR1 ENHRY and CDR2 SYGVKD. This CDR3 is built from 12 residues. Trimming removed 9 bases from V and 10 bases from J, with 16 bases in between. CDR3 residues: CAMEGGNGEQFF. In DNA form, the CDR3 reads TGTGCCATGGAGGGGGGAAACGGGGAGCAGTTCTTC.

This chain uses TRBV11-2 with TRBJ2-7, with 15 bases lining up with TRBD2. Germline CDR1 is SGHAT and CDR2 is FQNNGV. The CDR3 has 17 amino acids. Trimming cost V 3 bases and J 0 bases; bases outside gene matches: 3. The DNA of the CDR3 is TGTGCCAGCAGCTTTGGGACTAGCGGGGGGAGCTCCTACGAGCAGTACTTC. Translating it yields CASSFGTSGGSSYEQYF.

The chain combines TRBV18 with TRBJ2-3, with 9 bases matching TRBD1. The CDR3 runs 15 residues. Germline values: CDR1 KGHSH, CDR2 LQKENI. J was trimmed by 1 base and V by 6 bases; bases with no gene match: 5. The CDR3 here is CASSLRDRGTDTQYF. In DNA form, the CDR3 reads TGTGCCAGCTCCCTCCGGGACAGGGGCACAGATACGCAGTATTTT.

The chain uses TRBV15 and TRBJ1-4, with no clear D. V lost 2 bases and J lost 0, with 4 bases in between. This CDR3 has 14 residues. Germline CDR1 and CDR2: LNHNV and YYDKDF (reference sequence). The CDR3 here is CATSRPTTNEKLFF. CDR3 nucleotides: TGTGCCACCAGCAGACCCACAACTAATGAAAAACTGTTTTTT. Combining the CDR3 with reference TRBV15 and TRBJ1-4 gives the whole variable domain DAMVIQNPRYQVTQFGKPVTLSCSQTLNHNVMYWYQQKSSQAPKLLFHYYDKDFNNEADTPDNFQSRRPNTSFCFLDIRSPGLGDTAMYLCATSRPTTNEKLFFGSGTQLSVL.

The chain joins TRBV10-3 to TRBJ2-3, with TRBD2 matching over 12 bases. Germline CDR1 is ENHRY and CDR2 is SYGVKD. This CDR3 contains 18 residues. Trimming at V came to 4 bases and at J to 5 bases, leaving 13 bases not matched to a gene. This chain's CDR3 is CAISAGLETSGRIDTQYF. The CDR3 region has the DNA TGTGCCATCAGTGCGGGCCTAGAGACTAGCGGGAGAATAGATACGCAGTATTTT.

The CDR3 coding sequence is TGTGCCAGCAGCTTAGGGCTAGCGGTTCGCACAGATACGCAGTATTTT. It specifies CASSLGLAVRTDTQYF. This chain links TRBV7-3 with TRBJ2-3, with 7 bases lining up with TRBD2. Germline assignment: CDR1 SGHTA and CDR2 FQGTGA. After removal of 2 bases from V and 1 base from J, the junction contained 6 bases not matched to a gene. This CDR3 contains 16 residues.

As DNA, the CDR3 is TGTGCCAGTAACCTAGCGGCCCCCTACGAGCAGTACTTC. It is translated as CASNLAAPYEQYF. This chain connects TRBV13 to TRBJ2-7; 7 bases align to TRBD2. J was trimmed by 2 bases and V by 9 bases; bases with no gene match: 7. This CDR3 contains 13 residues. CDR1 and CDR2 from the germline V gene are PRHDT and FYEKMQ (reference sequence).

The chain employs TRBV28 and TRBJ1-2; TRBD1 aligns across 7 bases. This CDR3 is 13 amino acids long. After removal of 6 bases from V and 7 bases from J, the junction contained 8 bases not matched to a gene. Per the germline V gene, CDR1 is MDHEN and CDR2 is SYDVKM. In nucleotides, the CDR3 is TGTGCCAGCAGCCCCCGGGACAGTGGTGGCTACACCTTC. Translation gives CASSPRDSGGYTF.

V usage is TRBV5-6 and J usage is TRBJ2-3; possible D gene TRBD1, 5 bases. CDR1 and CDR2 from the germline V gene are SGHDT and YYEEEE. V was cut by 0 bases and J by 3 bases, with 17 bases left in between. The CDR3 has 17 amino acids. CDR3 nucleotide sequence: TGTGCCAGCAGCTTGGCCCTTAAACAGGTTGGGACAGATACGCAGTATTTT. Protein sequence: CASSLALKQVGTDTQYF.

The CDR3 reads CASSLLRGGGNEKLFF. As DNA, the CDR3 is TGTGCCAGCAGTCTACTCCGAGGAGGCGGGAATGAAAAACTGTTTTTT. The V and J genes are TRBV28 and TRBJ1-4, with D hard to call. The CDR3 length is 16 residues. V was pared by 5 bases and J by 5 bases, with 18 bases between. The germline V gene has CDR1 MDHEN and CDR2 SYDVKM. Variable domain in full (rest from reference TRBV28 and TRBJ1-4): DVKVTQSSRYLVKRTGEKVFLECVQDMDHENMFWYRQDPGLGLRLIYFSYDVKMKEKGDIPEGYSVSREKKERFSLILESASTNQTSMYLCASSLLRGGGNEKLFFGSGTQLSVL.

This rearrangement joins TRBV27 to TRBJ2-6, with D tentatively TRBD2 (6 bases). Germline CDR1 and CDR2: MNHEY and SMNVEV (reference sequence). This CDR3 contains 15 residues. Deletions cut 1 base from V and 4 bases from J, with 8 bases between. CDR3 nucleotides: TGTGCCAGCAGTTTATACGGGGGAGGGGCCAACGTCCTGACTTTC. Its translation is CASSLYGGGANVLTF.

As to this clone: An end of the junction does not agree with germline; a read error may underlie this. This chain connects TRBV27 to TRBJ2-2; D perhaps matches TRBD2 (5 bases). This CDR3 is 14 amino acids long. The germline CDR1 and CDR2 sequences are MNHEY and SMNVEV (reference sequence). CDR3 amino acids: CATSSEGNTGELFF. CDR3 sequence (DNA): TGTGCCACCAGTTCAGAGGGCAACACCGGGGAGCTGTTTTTT.

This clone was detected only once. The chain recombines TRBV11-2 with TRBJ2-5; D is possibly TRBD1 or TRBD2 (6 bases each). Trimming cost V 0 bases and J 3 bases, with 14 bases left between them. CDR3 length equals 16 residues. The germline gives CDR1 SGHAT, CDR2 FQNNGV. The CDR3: CASSLDFSRGEETQYF. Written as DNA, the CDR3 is TGTGCCAGCAGCTTAGATTTCTCGAGGGGGGAAGAGACCCAGTACTTC.

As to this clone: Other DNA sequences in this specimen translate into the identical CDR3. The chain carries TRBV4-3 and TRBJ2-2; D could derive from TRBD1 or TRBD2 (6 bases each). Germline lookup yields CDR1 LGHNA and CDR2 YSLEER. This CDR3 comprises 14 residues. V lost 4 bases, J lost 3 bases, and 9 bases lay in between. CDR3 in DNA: TGCGCCAGCAGCCGGGGGGCAGACACCGGGGAGCTGTTTTTT. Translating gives CASSRGADTGELFF.

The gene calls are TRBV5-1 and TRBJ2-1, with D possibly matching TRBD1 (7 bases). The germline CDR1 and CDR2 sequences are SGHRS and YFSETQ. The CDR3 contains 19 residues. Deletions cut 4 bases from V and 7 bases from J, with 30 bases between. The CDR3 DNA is TGCGCCAGCAGCCCAACAGGGGAGTACGGGGGAGAACGTTGGAATGAGCAGTTCTTC. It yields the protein CASSPTGEYGGERWNEQFF.